This T cell receptor (beta chain) was captured in a study of T cell responses to AZD1222 COVID-19 vaccine (dated by TCRdb to the early 2020s). About the investigation overall: Because spike-specific TCR depth and breadth did not differ between the two schedules, AZD1222 recipients who got a second dose at roughly 4 weeks were pooled with those who got a second dose at roughly 12 weeks. TCR sequencing covered 233 trial participants: 207 given two doses of AZD1222 and around 26 given two doses of MenACWY control vaccine. Trial participants were enrolled by age into 18-55, 56-69 and 70-plus year subgroups, with roughly 160, 29 and 62 TCR-sequenced participants respectively.

The meaning of the sample's time point label: baseline before first vaccination. Vaccinee samples came from UK trials COV001 and COV002, including a single-blind randomized controlled phase 2/3 trial of AZD1222 (ChAdOx1 nCoV-19) in healthy adults. Trial participant PBMC samples were collected at day 0 and day 28 after the second dose for TCRbeta chain sequencing. Reading the germline V gene gives CDR1 MNHEY and CDR2 SVGAGI. Trimming takes 10 bases off V and 5 bases off J; junction bases not matched to a gene: 5. The CDR3 covers 12 residues, taking in both the cysteine and the phenylalanine. The entry retains the CDR3 DNA only, 36 bases that are in frame from base 1. The CDR3 regions of human TCRbeta chains were subjected to immunosequencing. The paper's data handling went like this. Repertoire TCRs were checked for matches against a reference library of SARS-CoV-2-specific TCRs that had been generated using the MIRA antigen-specificity platform. Breadth was defined as the fraction of unique TCRs that were SARS-CoV-2-associated. Depth was defined as the fraction of total T cells that were SARS-CoV-2-associated. Using the MIRA data, every spike-specific TCR was mapped to the spike region that the TCR reacted to and assigned to either a CD4 or a CD8 class. Log10-transformed breadth and depth values were compared by one-way ANOVA with Sidak's multiple comparisons tests. TCRdb provides this immuneACCESS table in a form limited to in-frame rearrangements. Some clones are lacking; in checked studies, under half of them reflect an unresolved V gene, and why the rest are absent is not known. Clone size and V and J calls were adopted from that table, with D and trimming inferred from the DNA. For this sample there are 120,000 to 150,000 clones; just over 90% appear just once. The ten largest clones capture 5.1% of the sample.

The paper's findings and limits, for the study overall: Participants were mostly white British and included more females than males, and it was suggested by the authors that clonal diversity may have been underestimated. The whole spike protein was spanned by vaccine-associated CD4 TCRs, and dominant responses were seen in regions 160-218 and 743-854. Because no day 14 peak-response samples were available, repertoires were characterized only after the peak T cell response. Nearly half of unique spike-specific TCRs reportedly recognized epitopes outside regions mutated in the B.1.351 and B.1.1.7 variants. Only five to seven AZD1222 recipients were SARS-CoV-2 seropositive at baseline, limiting conclusions about previously exposed vaccinees. In the small 56-69-year group, the increase in depth fell short of significance, most likely because of low power. Spike-specific TCR breadth and depth rose significantly after two AZD1222 doses compared with day 0 and with MenACWY recipients.

With respect to this clone: Its specific antigen is unknown. Base qualities were left out, and no much larger clone turns up one base away.

The V gene is TRBV6-5 and the J gene is TRBJ1-1; TRBD1 agrees with 9 junctional bases. The clonotype originates from an adult in good health. The material sequenced was peripheral blood, taken on day 0 of AZD1222 vaccination. The sequenced DNA: TGTGCCACACAGGGGGCGCGGACTGAAGCTTTCTTT. Its protein reads: CATQGARTEAFF.